This T cell receptor (beta chain) was identified in a study of vaccination and CD4 T cells after COVID-19. On the study more broadly: Recovered patients in the cohort numbered six men and four women, two of them Hispanic.

This clonotype occurred a few times. What it binds is unknown. Germline V gene sequence: CDR1 MNHNS, CDR2 SASEGT. CDR3 length: 13 residues. The V and J ends lost 8 bases and 7 bases respectively, with 17 bases between them. Findings of the study overall: The median count of SARS-CoV-2-reactive clonotypes rose from around 21 to 38, not significantly.

Documented treatment: approximately nine-day PBMC culture with coronavirus spike peptide pools or control peptides (ViraFEST assay). Wells that each held 2 million or so PBMCs were cultured with approximately 10 IU/ml IL-2 and 8.5 to 10 ug/ml peptide pools. Negative-selection isolation of CD4+ T cells was performed after more than 8 days of culture. Cultured CD4+ T cell DNA underwent sequencing with the Oncomine TCR Beta short-read assay. From the PCR reads, TCRdb called clonotypes with MiXCR, one entry per CDR3 protein. The table records 15,000 to 20,000 distinct CDR3 sequences, around 40% of them present only once.

The TCR comes from a human donor who had recovered from COVID-19. This sample comprised CD4+ T cells from blood, cultured in vitro, obtained after SARS-CoV-2 vaccination. The chain carries TRBV6-1 and TRBJ1-2, with D possibly TRBD1 on 5 matching bases. The CDR3 loop reads CASCILGRGGYTF. In nucleotides, the CDR3 is TGTGCCAGCTGCATACTTGGGAGGGGTGGCTACACCTTC.